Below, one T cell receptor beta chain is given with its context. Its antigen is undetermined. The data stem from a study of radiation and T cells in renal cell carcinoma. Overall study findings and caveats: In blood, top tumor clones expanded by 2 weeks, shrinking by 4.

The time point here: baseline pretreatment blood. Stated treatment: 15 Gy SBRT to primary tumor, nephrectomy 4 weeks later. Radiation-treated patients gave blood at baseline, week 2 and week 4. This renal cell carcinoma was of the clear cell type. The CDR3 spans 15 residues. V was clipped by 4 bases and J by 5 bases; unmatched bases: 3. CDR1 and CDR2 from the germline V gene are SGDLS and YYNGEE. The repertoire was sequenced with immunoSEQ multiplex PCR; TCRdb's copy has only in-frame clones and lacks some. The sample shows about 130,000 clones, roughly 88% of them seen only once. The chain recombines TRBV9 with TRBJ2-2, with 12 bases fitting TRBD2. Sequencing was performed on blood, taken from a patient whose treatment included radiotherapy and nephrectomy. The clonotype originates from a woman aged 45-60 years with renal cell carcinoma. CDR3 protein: CASSSGLAGTGELFF. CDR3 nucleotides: TGTGCCAGCAGCTCAGGACTAGCGGGGACCGGGGAGCTGTTTTTT.